This T cell receptor (beta chain) stems from a study of cytomegalovirus exposure and HLA in healthy donors. Points from the study as a whole: Subsequent analysis showed first-cohort TCR clusters tending to co-occur in 95 to 150 validation repertoires. Cytomegalovirus-associated status was assigned to roughly 160 TCR beta chains. Reports indicated that the classifier achieved high specificity and sensitivity in diagnosing cytomegalovirus status. Testing in vitro showed a few CMV-associated chains specific for CMV antigens.

Germline V CDR1 and CDR2: SGHNT, YYREEE (reference sequence). Trimming removed 0 bases from V and 1 base from J, with 16 bases in between. This CDR3 has 17 residues. For this clone: The antigen remains undetermined.

Assay used: immunoSEQ multiplex PCR; TCRdb lists only in-frame clones, some missing. The repertoire includes around 350,000 clones, 75% to 90% of them detected once, and over 0.75% sits in the top ten. V usage is TRBV5-4 and J usage is TRBJ1-2; D might be TRBD1 (5 bases). This clonotype was sampled from a woman in her late teens or twenties in good health and CMV-seronegative. Sequencing was performed on PBMCs. The CDR3 bases are TGTGCCAGCAGCTTGGGGTCGGCGGGGGGATATAACTATGGCTACACCTTC. This gives the protein CASSLGSAGGYNYGYTF.